This T cell receptor beta chain comes out of a study of cytomegalovirus exposure and HLA in healthy donors. Findings of the study overall: Investigators reported some 150 TCR beta chains as tied to cytomegalovirus.

This clone was seen a few times. The antigen is unknown. The method was immunoSEQ multiplex PCR; TCRdb's version includes in-frame clones alone and lacks a portion of them. The sample lists some 350,000 clones, around 90% seen once, with roughly 1.2% in the top ten. Germline CDR1 and CDR2: MNHNY and SVGAGI (reference sequence). This CDR3 region has 14 residues. V was cut by 6 bases and J by 3 bases, with 11 bases left in between. Separation from the roughly 690-subject first cohort characterized the roughly 120-subject validation cohort, to which the donors belonged. The sample comprised PBMCs. This sequence originates from a woman aged 25 to 45 in good health and CMV-seropositive. This sequence joins TRBV6-6 and TRBJ2-2; D is ambiguous. DNA of the CDR3: TGTGCCAGCAGCGACCGTCACCACACCGGGGAGCTGTTTTTT. This gives the protein CASSDRHHTGELFF.